This TCR beta chain emerged from a study of CD8 T cells in ankylosing spondylitis. Findings and caveats of the study: Some of the motif variants had earlier been found in reactive arthritis patients' fluid and blood. Blood from ankylosing spondylitis patients appeared to carry a characteristic eight-variant TCR beta motif. From matched ankylosing spondylitis synovial fluid, disease-linked clones were reportedly recovered at significantly enriched levels. In peripheral blood, disease-linked CD8+ clones occurred at relatively low frequencies.

Generation of TCR beta libraries employed quantitative 5'-RACE incorporating molecular barcodes. Via MiXCR, TCRdb re-called the 5' RACE reads, giving one row per CDR3 protein. The table shows roughly 700,000 distinct CDR3 sequences, with over 15% occurring only once. The CDR3 has 14 amino acids. Trimming took 5 bases from V and 3 from J; bases not matched to a gene: 4. CDR1 is SGHRS, CDR2 YFSETQ, per germline. In regard to this clonotype: Its antigen is unidentified.

The clonotype was recovered from a male donor with ankylosing spondylitis. Sequencing was carried out using blood, either unsorted or a sorted T cell fraction (not recorded which). The chain has TRBV5-1 and TRBJ2-1; 8 nucleotides line up with TRBD1. CDR3 sequence: CASRSQGDYNEQFF. The CDR3 DNA reads as TGCGCCAGCAGATCACAGGGGGACTACAATGAGCAGTTCTTC.